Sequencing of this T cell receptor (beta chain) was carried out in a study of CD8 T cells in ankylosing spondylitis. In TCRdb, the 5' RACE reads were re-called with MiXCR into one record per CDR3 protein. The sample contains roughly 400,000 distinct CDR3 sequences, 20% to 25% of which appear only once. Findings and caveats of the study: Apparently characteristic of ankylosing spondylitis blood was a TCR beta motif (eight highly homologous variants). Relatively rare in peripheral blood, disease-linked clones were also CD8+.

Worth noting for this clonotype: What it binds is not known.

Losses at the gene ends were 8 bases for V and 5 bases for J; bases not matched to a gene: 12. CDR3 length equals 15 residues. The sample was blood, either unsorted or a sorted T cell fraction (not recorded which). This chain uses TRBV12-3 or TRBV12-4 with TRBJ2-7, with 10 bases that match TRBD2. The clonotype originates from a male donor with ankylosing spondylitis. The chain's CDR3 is CASAFLAGVFNEQYF. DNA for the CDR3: TGTGCCAGCGCCTTTCTAGCGGGAGTATTTAACGAGCAGTACTTC.